This entry concerns a single T cell receptor beta chain. This specimen belongs to a study of control samples from healthy donors and cancer patients. CDR3 length: 14 amino acids. CDR1 and CDR2 from the germline V gene are SGHTS and YDEGEE. The trim removed 7 bases at V and 9 bases at J, leaving 11 bases unmatched. Clones were sequenced by immunoSEQ multiplex PCR, and TCRdb holds only the in-frame ones, with some missing. The table shows 130,000 or so clones, with roughly 89% occurring only once. The chain links TRBV5-8 to TRBJ2-1; 9 nucleotides agree with TRBD1. The sample was PBMCs. This clonotype was sampled from a man in his fifties with head and neck cancer. CDR3 sequence: CASSPGQGRGEQFF. The DNA for the CDR3 is TGTGCCAGCTCCCCGGGACAGGGAAGGGGTGAGCAGTTCTTC.